These 3 T cell receptor beta chains share one sample of origin, sequenced in a study of cytomegalovirus exposure and HLA in healthy donors. PCR used 60 Vbeta primers and 13 Jbeta primers. Repertoires were generated with immunoSEQ multiplex PCR, while TCRdb's copy carries only in-frame clones and drops some. In the table there are roughly 200,000 clones, approximately 78% of which are singletons. The sample taken for sequencing was PBMCs. The origin of the receptors is a middle-aged woman in good health and CMV-seronegative.

V gene TRBV6-1 combines with J gene TRBJ1-2; the match to TRBD1 covers 7 bases. The V gene end was trimmed by 7 bases and the J gene end by 2 bases; junction bases not matched to a gene: 7. Germline CDR1 and CDR2: MNHNS and SASEGT. This CDR3 region has 14 residues. CDR3 bases: TGTGCCAGCAATTTTCTGGGACAGAACTATGGCTACACCTTC. Its translation is CASNFLGQNYGYTF.

This clone turned up a few times. The V call is TRBV18, the J call TRBJ2-7; 7 nucleotides match TRBD1. The trim removed 6 bases at V and 2 bases at J, leaving 4 bases unmatched. This CDR3 spans 13 amino acids. Germline V gives CDR1 KGHSH, CDR2 LQKENI. The CDR3 region is CASSPTGPYEQYF. The CDR3 nucleotides are TGTGCCAGCTCGCCGACAGGGCCCTACGAGCAGTACTTC. Full variable domain (missing parts from reference TRBV18 and TRBJ2-7): NAGVMQNPRHLVRRRGQEARLRCSPMKGHSHVYWYRQLPEEGLKFMVYLQKENIIDESGMPKERFSAEFPKEGPSILRIQQVVRGDSAAYFCASSPTGPYEQYFGPGTRLTVT.

CDR3 sequence: CASSEQGLPVEQYF. DNA for the CDR3: TGTGCCAGCAGTGAACAGGGGCTACCGGTCGAGCAGTACTTC. The chain carries TRBV6-1 and TRBJ2-7, with a possible D match to TRBD1 (6 bases). The CDR3 is made up of 14 amino acids. The ends were cut back, 2 bases at V and 6 bases at J, with 14 bases in the middle. From germline, CDR1 is MNHNS and CDR2 SASEGT.